These T cell receptor beta chains were read from a single sample in a study of T cell responses to AZD1222 COVID-19 vaccine. Sequencing used immunoSEQ multiplex PCR; TCRdb keeps in-frame clones, though not all of them. Of over 100,000 clones listed, around 87% are singletons. The material was peripheral blood, obtained 28 days after the second AZD1222 dose. These receptors were collected from an adult who received the AZD1222 COVID-19 vaccine. The CDR3 runs from the conserved cysteine through the conserved F or W. The order of the fields is V gene, CDR3 protein.

v_call: TRBV6-5; cdr3_aa: CASRVSLYTEAFF
v_call: TRBV6-2/TRBV6-3; cdr3_aa: CASSSSLYRDRVYEQYF
v_call: TRBV4-1; cdr3_aa: CASSQVLSGELFF
v_call: TRBV6-5; cdr3_aa: CASSYLHGNYGYTF
v_call: TRBV23-1; cdr3_aa: CASSQIRRRGSNQPQHF
v_call: TRBV11-3; cdr3_aa: CASSPITGTGDRNEQFF
v_call: TRBV11-2; cdr3_aa: CASSLHSQGAYEQYF
v_call: TRBV7-6; cdr3_aa: CASSLPGVSNTGELFF
v_call: TRBV7-2; cdr3_aa: CASSLVMGGSYNSPLHF
v_call: TRBV7-6; cdr3_aa: CASSLAGGQGNYGYTF
v_call: TRBV30; cdr3_aa: CAWSVKYGSDTQYF
v_call: TRBV5-8; cdr3_aa: CASSLLKAFHEAFF
v_call: TRBV3-1/TRBV3-2; cdr3_aa: CASRPQSSYNSPLHF
v_call: TRBV24-1; cdr3_aa: CATSDPDRTLGELFF
v_call: TRBV7-2; cdr3_aa: CASRPAGEWNEQFF
v_call: TRBV7-2; cdr3_aa: CASSTPTGSETQYF
v_call: TRBV4-2; cdr3_aa: CASSQEMSRGGDTQYF
v_call: TRBV6-2/TRBV6-3; cdr3_aa: CASSSGTDSTDTQYF
v_call: TRBV10-3; cdr3_aa: CAISGQTSNQPQHF
v_call: TRBV11-3; cdr3_aa: CASSGGLADTQYF
v_call: TRBV14; cdr3_aa: CASSGVGQAYF
v_call: TRBV7-9; cdr3_aa: CASSRGGTSYNEQFF
v_call: TRBV25-1; cdr3_aa: CASSDSLSSSYEQYF
v_call: TRBV9; cdr3_aa: CASSPGTRGYEQYF
v_call: TRBV2; cdr3_aa: CASGSTGVMYEQYF
v_call: TRBV7-2; cdr3_aa: CASSPSSGGGNEQFF
v_call: TRBV27; cdr3_aa: CASSLKGGGNQPQHF